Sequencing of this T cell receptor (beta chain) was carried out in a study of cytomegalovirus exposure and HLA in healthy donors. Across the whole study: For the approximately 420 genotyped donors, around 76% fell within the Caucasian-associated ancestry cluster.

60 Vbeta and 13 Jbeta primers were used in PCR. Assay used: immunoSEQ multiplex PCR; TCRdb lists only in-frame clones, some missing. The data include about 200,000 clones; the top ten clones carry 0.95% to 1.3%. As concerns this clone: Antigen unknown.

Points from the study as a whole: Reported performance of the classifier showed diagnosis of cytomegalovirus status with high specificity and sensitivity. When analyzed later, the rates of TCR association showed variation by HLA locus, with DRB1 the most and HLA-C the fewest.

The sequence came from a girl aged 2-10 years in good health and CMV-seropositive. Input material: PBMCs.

The DNA of the CDR3 is TGTGCCAGCAGTGCCTTGACAGACACTGAAGCTTTCTTT. It codes for CASSALTDTEAFF. J is TRBJ1-1 and V is TRBV6-5; D may be TRBD1 (5 bases). CDR3 size: 13 residues. V was clipped by 5 bases and J by 3 bases, with 10 bases between them. Germline CDR1 reads MNHEY; CDR2 reads SVGAGI.